The 8 T cell receptor beta chains reported below all come from one sample, sequenced in a study of cytomegalovirus exposure and HLA in healthy donors. Use of 60 Vbeta and 13 Jbeta primers characterized the PCR. Using immunoSEQ multiplex PCR, the repertoire was profiled, and TCRdb retains in-frame clones only, with some absent. The sample shows some 92,000 clones, roughly 80% of them seen only once. The specimen was PBMCs. These receptor sequences come from a young man in good health and CMV-seronegative.

The J gene is TRBJ2-7, the V gene TRBV19, with D perhaps TRBD2 (6 bases). The germline V gene encodes CDR1 LNHDA and CDR2 SQIVND (reference sequence). The V gene lost 8 bases and the J gene lost 7 bases, with 15 bases spanning the gap. The CDR3 runs 12 residues. CDR3 loop: CASLAPRGEQYF. CDR3 sequence (DNA): TGTGCCAGTTTAGCCCCCCGGGGGGAGCAGTACTTC.

This clone was recorded once. The chain recombines TRBV28 with TRBJ2-7; 11 nucleotides agree with TRBD1. Germline CDR1 is MDHEN and CDR2 is SYDVKM. The CDR3 runs 15 residues. The V gene end was trimmed by 6 bases and the J gene end by 2 bases; junction bases not matched to a gene: 6. CDR3 residues: CASSPGQGAPYEQYF. The DNA of the CDR3 is TGTGCCAGCAGCCCCGGACAGGGGGCCCCCTACGAGCAGTACTTC.

This sequence joins TRBV6-5 and TRBJ1-1; D unresolved. Germline CDR1 MNHEY, CDR2 SVGAGI. Trimming removed 0 bases from V and 3 bases from J, with 8 bases in between. The CDR3 is 14 residues long. This CDR3 is CASSYSWADTEAFF. Here the CDR3 DNA reads TGTGCCAGCAGTTACTCGTGGGCAGACACTGAAGCTTTCTTT.

The chain joins TRBV19 to TRBJ2-1; 7 bases align to TRBD2. Germline assignment: CDR1 LNHDA and CDR2 SQIVND (reference sequence). Losses at the gene ends were 5 bases for V and 9 bases for J; bases not matched to a gene: 13. The length of the CDR3 is 15 residues. The CDR3 DNA reads as TGTGCCAGTAGTGTCCTCACTAGCGACCCTGGTGAGCAGTTCTTC. Protein: CASSVLTSDPGEQFF.

The chain has TRBV7-8 and TRBJ1-1, with D perhaps TRBD1 (6 bases). The length of the CDR3 is 14 residues. Germline CDR1 and CDR2: SGHVS and FQNEAQ. V dropped 1 base and J dropped 1 base, with 7 bases sitting between them. CDR3 DNA sequence: TGTGCCAGCAGCTTAGGGACAGCGAACACTGAAGCTTTCTTT. This encodes CASSLGTANTEAFF. Drawing the rest from reference TRBV7-8 and TRBJ1-1, the complete variable domain is GAGVSQSPRYKVAKRGQDVALRCDPISGHVSLFWYQQALGQGPEFLTYFQNEAQLDKSGLPSDRFFAERPEGSVSTLKIQRTQQEDSAVYLCASSLGTANTEAFFGQGTRLTVV.

V usage is TRBV9 and J usage is TRBJ1-1; no clear D gene. Germline lookup yields CDR1 SGDLS and CDR2 YYNGEE. The germline V and J ends were trimmed by 4 bases and 4 bases, with 17 bases remaining between them. There are 15 residues in the CDR3. The CDR3 region is CASSPSVGVGTEAFF. Here the CDR3 DNA reads TGTGCCAGCAGCCCCTCCGTCGGGGTGGGCACTGAAGCTTTCTTT. The variable domain in full, with the rest retrieved from reference TRBV9 and TRBJ1-1, is DSGVTQTPKHLITATGQRVTLRCSPRSGDLSVYWYQQSLDQGLQFLIQYYNGEERAKGNILERFSAQQFPDLHSELNLSSLELGDSALYFCASSPSVGVGTEAFFGQGTRLTVV.

V and J are TRBV7-9 and TRBJ1-5; D uncertain. The CDR3 length is 12 residues. V was cut by 5 bases and J by 9 bases, with 11 bases left in between. Germline values: CDR1 SEHNR, CDR2 FQNEAQ (reference sequence). CDR3 amino acids: CASSPVRGPQHF. The CDR3 region has the DNA TGTGCCAGCAGCCCAGTTCGGGGGCCCCAGCATTTT.

This sequence joins TRBV6-5 and TRBJ1-1; D uncertain. V lost 2 bases and J 2 bases, leaving 9 bases between the germline ends. Germline V gives CDR1 MNHEY, CDR2 SVGAGI. CDR3 length equals 14 residues. CDR3 sequence reads: CASSYAGQNTEAFF. Written as DNA, the CDR3 is TGTGCCAGCAGTTACGCGGGCCAAAACACTGAAGCTTTCTTT.